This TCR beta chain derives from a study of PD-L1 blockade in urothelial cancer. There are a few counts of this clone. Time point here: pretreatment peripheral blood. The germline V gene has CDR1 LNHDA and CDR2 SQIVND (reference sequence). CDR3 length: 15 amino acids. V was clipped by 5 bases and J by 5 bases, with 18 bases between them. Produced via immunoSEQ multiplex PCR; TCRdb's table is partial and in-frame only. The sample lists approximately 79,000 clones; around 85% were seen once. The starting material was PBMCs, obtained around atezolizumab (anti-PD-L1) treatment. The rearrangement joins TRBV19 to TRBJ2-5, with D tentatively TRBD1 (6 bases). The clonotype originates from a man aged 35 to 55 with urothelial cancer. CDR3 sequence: CASSASRDKGETQYF. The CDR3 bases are TGTGCCAGTAGTGCGTCCCGGGACAAAGGGGAGACCCAGTACTTC.